Presented here are 28 T cell receptor beta chains from one specimen sequenced in a study of T cells and Merkel cell carcinoma outcomes. Profiling relied on immunoSEQ multiplex PCR, and the TCRdb table lists in-frame clones only, not all of them. The sample contains 5,000 or so clones, around 84% of which appear only once. Material: tumor tissue from Merkel cell carcinoma. The receptors come from a human donor with Merkel cell carcinoma.

V is TRBV7-9 and J is TRBJ2-1, with D perhaps assigned TRBD1 or TRBD2 (5 bases each). Germline CDR1 is SEHNR and CDR2 is FQNEAQ (reference sequence). This CDR3 is 13 amino acids long. Trimming took off 8 bases at V and 6 bases at J, with 14 bases between the two ends. The CDR3 nucleotides read TGTGCCAGCCGTGGGACGAGTAGCAATGAGCAGTTCTTC. Translation: CASRGTSSNEQFF. Full variable domain (missing parts from reference TRBV7-9 and TRBJ2-1): DTGVSQNPRHKITKRGQNVTFRCDPISEHNRLYWYRQTLGQGPEFLTYFQNEAQLEKSRLLSDRFSAERPKGSFSTLEIQRTEQGDSAMYLCASRGTSSNEQFFGPGTRLTVL.

With regard to this clone: A junction end diverges from the germline sequence, so it may reflect a read error. The rearrangement joins TRBV5-6 to TRBJ2-2; TRBD1 matches at 9 bases. This CDR3 contains 16 residues. Germline V lookup: CDR1 SGHDT, CDR2 YYEEEE. The CDR3 DNA reads as TGTGCCAGCAGATTGGGGACAGGGCTGAGGACCGGGGAGCTGTTTTTT. It specifies CASRLGTGLRTGELFF.

J is TRBJ1-5 and V is TRBV7-2; the D is unclear. The CDR3 has 14 residues. Trimming stripped 5 bases from V and 5 bases from J, with 13 bases between. CDR1 and CDR2 (germline): SGHTA, FQGNSA. This CDR3 is CASSPGANYQPQHF. CDR3 nucleotides: TGTGCCAGCAGCCCAGGCGCGAACTATCAGCCCCAGCATTTT. The complete variable domain, with remaining parts taken from reference TRBV7-2 and TRBJ1-5, reads GAGVSQSPSNKVTEKGKDVELRCDPISGHTALYWYRQSLGQGLEFLIYFQGNSAPDKSGLPSDRFSAERTGGSVSTLTIQRTQQEDSAVYLCASSPGANYQPQHFGDGTRLSIL.

This rearrangement joins TRBV6-1 to TRBJ2-1; D is unclear. The CDR3 contains 14 residues. CDR1 is MNHNS, CDR2 SASEGT, per germline. V was shortened by 5 bases and J by 5 bases, with 13 bases between the two germline ends. The CDR3 DNA reads TGTGCCAGCAGTCATGAAAGATGGGACAATGAGCAGTTCTTC. It is translated as CASSHERWDNEQFF.

The rearrangement uses TRBV5-4 and TRBJ1-2, with D perhaps TRBD1 (5 bases). CDR1 and CDR2 (germline): SGHNT, YYREEE (reference sequence). The CDR3 is 15 amino acids. Trimming shortened V by 2 bases and J by 7 bases, and 18 bases separated the two germline ends. The CDR3 protein is CASSLPGTLSTGYTF. For the CDR3, the DNA is TGTGCCAGCAGCTTACCCGGGACGCTTTCCACTGGCTACACCTTC.

The chain employs TRBV27 and TRBJ1-1, with D tentatively TRBD1 (5 bases). Germline lookup yields CDR1 MNHEY and CDR2 SMNVEV (reference sequence). There are 13 residues in the CDR3. The germline V and J ends were trimmed by 3 bases and 1 base, with 6 bases remaining between them. The CDR3 protein is CASSFTGNTEAFF. CDR3 coding DNA: TGTGCCAGCAGTTTTACAGGGAACACTGAAGCTTTCTTT.

The J gene is TRBJ2-3, the V gene TRBV5-1, with a tentative D call TRBD1 (7 bases). The V end lost 0 bases, the J end lost 2 bases, and 13 bases lay between the germline ends. There are 16 residues in the CDR3. Germline lookup yields CDR1 SGHRS and CDR2 YFSETQ. In DNA, the CDR3 is TGCGCCAGCAGCTTGGGGCTCAGGGGGGCCACAGATACGCAGTATTTT. Translated: CASSLGLRGATDTQYF. Variable domain in full (rest from reference TRBV5-1 and TRBJ2-3): KAGVTQTPRYLIKTRGQQVTLSCSPISGHRSVSWYQQTPGQGLQFLFEYFSETQRNKGNFPGRFSGRQFSNSRSEMNVSTLELGDSALYLCASSLGLRGATDTQYFGPGTRLTVL.

In its sample, this clone was seen once. This chain joins TRBV7-9 and TRBJ1-5; TRBD1 aligns across 7 bases. Per the germline V gene, CDR1 is SEHNR and CDR2 is FQNEAQ (reference sequence). The CDR3 length is 13 residues. V shed 10 bases, J shed 3 bases, and the junction held 6 bases outside the gene matches. The DNA for the CDR3 is TGTGCCACACAAACAGGGGCCAATCAGCCCCAGCATTTT. Translation gives CATQTGANQPQHF.

The rearrangement uses TRBV4-2 and TRBJ1-6; D possibly corresponds to TRBD1 (6 bases). V was shortened by 0 bases and J by 9 bases, with 24 bases between the two germline ends. This CDR3 is built from 19 residues. Germline-derived CDR1 and CDR2 are LGHNA and YNFKEQ. CDR3 residues: CASSQDIGGQGTSLSPLHF. The CDR3 DNA sequence: TGTGCCAGCAGCCAAGATATAGGGGGACAAGGTACAAGTCTTTCACCCCTCCACTTT.

With respect to this clone: One junction end disagrees with the germline gene, perhaps due to a read error. Within the sample, other DNA sequences also encode this same CDR3. The V call is TRBV4-2, the J call TRBJ2-3, with 7 bases identical to TRBD1. Per germline, CDR1 LGHNA and CDR2 YNFKEQ. The CDR3 runs 17 residues. The CDR3: CASSQEDRVWAKDTQYF. The CDR3 DNA reads TGTGCCAGCAGTCAAGAAGACAGGGTTTGGGCTAAAGATACGCAGTATTTT.

This clone appeared a few times. The chain combines TRBV5-6 with TRBJ1-6; possible D gene TRBD1, 5 bases. From germline, CDR1 is SGHDT and CDR2 YYEEEE. CDR3 length: 17 residues. V shed 0 bases and J shed 10 bases, with 20 bases lying between them. The chain's CDR3 is CASSLALGAGIESPLHF. CDR3 in DNA: TGTGCCAGCAGCTTGGCCCTTGGGGCGGGGATAGAGTCACCCCTCCACTTT.

The chain carries TRBV28 and TRBJ2-7; 7 bases fit TRBD1. There are 14 residues in the CDR3. The V and J ends lost 10 bases and 3 bases, in that order; junction bases with no gene match: 12. CDR1 and CDR2 (germline): MDHEN, SYDVKM. CDR3 loop: CANSLQGSVYEQYF. The CDR3 region has the DNA TGTGCCAACAGCCTACAGGGGTCGGTCTACGAGCAGTACTTC.

The chain links TRBV5-6 to TRBJ2-7, with 9 bases aligning to TRBD2. J was trimmed by 6 bases and V by 1 base; bases with no gene match: 11. The CDR3 is 16 amino acids. In germline, CDR1 is SGHDT, CDR2 YYEEEE. CDR3 protein: CASSLRGTSSSSEQYF. The CDR3 DNA follows: TGTGCCAGCAGCTTGAGGGGGACTAGCTCTAGCTCCGAGCAGTACTTC. The entire variable domain, with the rest obtained from reference TRBV5-6 and TRBJ2-7, is as follows: DAGVTQSPTHLIKTRGQQVTLRCSPKSGHDTVSWYQQALGQGPQFIFQYYEEEERQRGNFPDRFSGHQFPNYSSELNVNALLLGDSALYLCASSLRGTSSSSEQYFGPGTRLTVT.

Comment on this clone: At one boundary the junction diverges from the germline segment, which might be a read error. This chain joins TRBV4-3 and TRBJ2-7, with D possibly being TRBD2 (6 bases). The CDR3 is 14 amino acids. The germline CDR1 and CDR2 sequences are LGHNA and YSLEER. DNA for the CDR3: TGCGCTAGCAGCCTGTCGAGCGGGTCTTACGAGCAGTACTTC. Translation: CASSLSSGSYEQYF.

This sequence joins TRBV6-6 and TRBJ1-2, with D unresolved. Germline V gives CDR1 MNHNY, CDR2 SVGAGI (reference sequence). Deletions cut 7 bases from V and 10 bases from J, with 13 bases between. This CDR3 has 11 amino acids. CDR3 DNA sequence: TGTGCCAGCACTAGGGCAGATGACTACACCTTC. This sequence encodes CASTRADDYTF.

This chain uses TRBV10-3 with TRBJ1-6; 7 bases match TRBD1. CDR1 is ENHRY and CDR2 is SYGVKD in the germline V gene. The V segment lost 10 bases and the J segment 7 bases; nucleotides outside the gene matches: 4. CDR3 size: 12 residues. The DNA for the CDR3 is TGTGCCACCCAGGGACAGAATTCACCCCTCCACTTT. Amino acid sequence: CATQGQNSPLHF.

The CDR3 sequence is CASSLATGRDSPLHF. The CDR3, as DNA: TGCGCCAGCAGCTTGGCTACAGGGAGGGATTCACCCCTCCACTTT. The chain joins TRBV5-1 to TRBJ1-6; a weak D match, TRBD1 (6 bases). Germline loops: CDR1 SGHRS, CDR2 YFSETQ. The ends were cut back, 0 bases at V and 8 bases at J, with 12 bases in the middle. CDR3 length equals 15 residues.

This clone was picked up one time. This chain uses TRBV5-1 with TRBJ1-1; D not certain. The ends were cut back, 4 bases at V and 0 bases at J, with 10 bases in the middle. Looked up from germline, CDR1 is SGHRS and CDR2 is YFSETQ. This CDR3 comprises 14 residues. CDR3 protein: CASSLEAVNTEAFF. The CDR3, as DNA: TGCGCCAGCAGCCTGGAGGCGGTGAACACTGAAGCTTTCTTT.

This rearrangement joins TRBV16 to TRBJ2-7; perhaps TRBD2 as D (5 bases). The germline V gene encodes CDR1 KGHSY and CDR2 FQNENV. The CDR3 totals 15 residues. Trimming left V 3 bases short and J 4 bases short, with 16 bases between. CDR3 sequence: CASSQAYGVGYEQYF. The CDR3 DNA is TGTGCCAGCAGCCAGGCCTACGGGGTTGGATACGAGCAGTACTTC.

The chain employs TRBV4-2 and TRBJ2-3; TRBD2 matches 13 bases. The junction had 0 bases not matched to a gene; V was cut back by 1 base and J by 5 bases. The CDR3 has 15 residues. Germline CDR1 LGHNA, CDR2 YNFKEQ. CDR3 DNA sequence: TGTGCCAGCAGCCAAGGGACTAGCGGGGGAGATACGCAGTATTTT. It codes for CASSQGTSGGDTQYF.

In nucleotides, the CDR3 is TGTGCCAGCAGCTTGACCGACAGGGGGCCCTACGAGCAGTACTTC. This codes for CASSLTDRGPYEQYF. The V gene is TRBV5-4, the J gene TRBJ2-7; 10 nucleotides align to TRBD1. CDR1 is SGHNT and CDR2 is YYREEE in the germline V gene (reference sequence). CDR3 length equals 15 residues. The ends lost 1 base at V and 2 bases at J; junction bases unmatched: 3.

CDR3 sequence: CASSLQGTTDTQYF. The CDR3 DNA reads TGTGCCAGCAGCTTACAGGGGACCACAGATACGCAGTATTTT. This chain uses TRBV13 with TRBJ2-3; D possibly corresponds to TRBD1 (6 bases). V lost 2 bases, J lost 2 bases, and 8 bases lay in between. Looked up from germline, CDR1 is PRHDT and CDR2 is FYEKMQ (reference sequence). The CDR3 spans 14 residues.

The rearrangement uses TRBV11-2 and TRBJ2-7; no reliable D call. CDR1 and CDR2 from the germline V gene are SGHAT and FQNNGV. This CDR3 has 12 residues. V was pared by 1 base and J by 6 bases, with 7 bases between. The CDR3: CASSLAVPEQYF. The CDR3 coding sequence is TGTGCCAGCAGCTTAGCAGTCCCCGAGCAGTACTTC.

This clone has only one observation. A read error may account for a junction end that differs from germline. The chain links TRBV27 to TRBJ1-2; D perhaps matches TRBD1 (6 bases). This CDR3 is 15 amino acids long. CDR1 and CDR2 from the germline V gene are MNHEY and SMNVEV (reference sequence). CDR3 sequence reads: CASSFFLGANSGYTF. The DNA for the CDR3 is TGTGCCAGCAGTTTTTTTCTGGGGGCTAACTCTGGCTACACCTTC.

The chain has TRBV5-1 and TRBJ1-2, with unresolved D. CDR1 and CDR2 from the germline V gene are SGHRS and YFSETQ. Trimming pared 0 bases from V and 0 bases from J, leaving 6 bases between. The CDR3 totals 14 residues. CDR3 residues: CASSLGRSNYGYTF. The CDR3 bases are TGCGCCAGCAGCTTGGGACGGTCTAACTATGGCTACACCTTC.

This chain uses TRBV15 with TRBJ2-3; D not certain. The germline CDR1 and CDR2 sequences are LNHNV and YYDKDF (reference sequence). V was clipped by 4 bases and J by 2 bases, with 19 bases between them. CDR3 size: 17 residues. This CDR3 is CATSTTPGRSATDTQYF. The CDR3 DNA sequence: TGTGCCACCAGCACCACCCCCGGCAGGTCCGCCACAGATACGCAGTATTTT.

This sequence joins TRBV5-6 and TRBJ1-1; TRBD1 matches at 7 bases. The J segment lost 3 bases and the V segment lost 4 bases, leaving 9 bases of the junction unmatched. The CDR3 length is 15 residues. Germline V CDR1 and CDR2: SGHDT, YYEEEE. This CDR3 is CASSRGTARDTEAFF. The CDR3 DNA is TGTGCCAGCAGCCGTGGGACAGCGAGGGACACTGAAGCTTTCTTT.

The V and J genes are TRBV30 and TRBJ1-2; possible D gene TRBD1, 6 bases. Trimming removed 1 base from V and 10 bases from J, with 16 bases in between. Germline CDR1 GTSNPN, CDR2 SVGIG (reference sequence). CDR3 length: 13 amino acids. The CDR3 nucleotides are TGTGCCTGGAGTGACAGGGCCCCAACTAACTACACCTTC. Protein: CAWSDRAPTNYTF.